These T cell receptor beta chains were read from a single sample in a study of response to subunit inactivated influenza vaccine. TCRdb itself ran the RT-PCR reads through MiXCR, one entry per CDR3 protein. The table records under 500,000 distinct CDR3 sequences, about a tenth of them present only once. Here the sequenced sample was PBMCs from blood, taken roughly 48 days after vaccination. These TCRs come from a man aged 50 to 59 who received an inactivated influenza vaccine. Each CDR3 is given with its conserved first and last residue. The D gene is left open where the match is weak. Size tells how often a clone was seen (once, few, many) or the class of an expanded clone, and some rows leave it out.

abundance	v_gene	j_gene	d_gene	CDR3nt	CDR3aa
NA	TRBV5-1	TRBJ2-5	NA	TGCGCCAGCAGCTTGGTTTTCACTCCCGCGGGAGAGACCCAGTACTTC	CASSLVFTPAGETQYF
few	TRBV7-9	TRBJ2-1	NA	TGTGCCAGCAGCTTAGCCCGGGGAATCGGGTACAATGAGCAGTTCTTC	CASSLARGIGYNEQFF
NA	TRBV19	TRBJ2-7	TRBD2	TGTGCCAGTAGCGCGGGAGAGGGCTACGAGCAGTACTTC	CASSAGEGYEQYF
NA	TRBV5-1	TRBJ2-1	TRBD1	TGCGCCAGCAGCTTGTCCCCTTCGACAGGGCCTAATGAGCAGTTCTTC	CASSLSPSTGPNEQFF
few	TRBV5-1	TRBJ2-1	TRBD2	TGCGCCAGCAGCTTGGCACTAGCGGGGGGTAGAAACAATGAGCAGTTCTTC	CASSLALAGGRNNEQFF
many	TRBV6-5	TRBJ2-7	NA	TGTGCCAGCAGTTTAGACAGCCTCTACGAGCAGTACTTC	CASSLDSLYEQYF
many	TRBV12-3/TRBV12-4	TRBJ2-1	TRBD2	TGCGCCAGCAGCTTGACTAGCGGAGCCTACAATGAGCAGTTCTTC	CASSLTSGAYNEQFF
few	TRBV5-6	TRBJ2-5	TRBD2	TGTGCCAGCAGCTTGGCCGGACTAGCGGGGGCCCGTGGGGAGACCCAGTACTTC	CASSLAGLAGARGETQYF
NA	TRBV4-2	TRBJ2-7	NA	TGTGCCAGCAGCCAAGCAGGAGGTCACGAGCAGTACTTC	CASSQAGGHEQYF
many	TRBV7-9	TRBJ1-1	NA	TGTGCCAGCAGCTTAGGGGCAGGGGTTGCTGAAGCTTTCTTT	CASSLGAGVAEAFF
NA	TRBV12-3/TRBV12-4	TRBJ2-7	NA	TGTGCCAGCATGGGAGCTAGCTGGTACGAGCAGTACTTC	CASMGASWYEQYF
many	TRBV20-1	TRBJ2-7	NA	TGCAGTGCAGCCCCCGGGACCGACCTTTACGAGCAGTACTTC	CSAAPGTDLYEQYF
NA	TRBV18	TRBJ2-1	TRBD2	TGTGCCAGCTCACCACCGAGACTAGCGGGAGGGCCCTCCTACAATGAGCAGTTCTTC	CASSPPRLAGGPSYNEQFF
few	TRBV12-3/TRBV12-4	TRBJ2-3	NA	TGTGCCAGCAGTCCTATGACAGAGCGTCGAGATACGCAGTATTTT	CASSPMTERRDTQYF
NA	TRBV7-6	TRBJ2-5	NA	TGTGCCAGCAGCACAGGACAGACCCTCGCCCAAGAGACCCAGTACTTC	CASSTGQTLAQETQYF
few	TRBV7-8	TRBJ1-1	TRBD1	TGTGCCAGCAGCTTATTGGGACAGGGGGCATGGGATACTGAAGCTTTCTTT	CASSLLGQGAWDTEAFF
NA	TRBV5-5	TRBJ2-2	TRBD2	TGTGCCAGCAGCCGACTAGCGGGGGGCCAGAACACCGGGGAGCTGTTTTTT	CASSRLAGGQNTGELFF
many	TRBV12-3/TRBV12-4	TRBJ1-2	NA	TGTGCCAGCAGTTTACGGGATAACTATGGCTACACCTTC	CASSLRDNYGYTF
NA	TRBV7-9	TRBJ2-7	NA	TGTGCCAGCAGCTTAGTCTCTGGAGAGCAGTACTTC	CASSLVSGEQYF